Described below is a single T cell receptor (beta chain) sequence and its context. Its antigen is unidentified. These data come from a study of Ad26.COV2.S vaccination and SARS-CoV-2 variants. General study findings and limits: People given the vaccine had a wider spike-specific TCR breadth than placebo recipients did. Placebo recipients and vaccine recipients were similar in non-spike TCR breadth.

Assay: immunoSEQ multiplex PCR; the TCRdb copy retains only in-frame clones and omits some. Of some 180,000 clones detected, roughly nine tenths appear once; the ten largest clones hold about 5.5%. Per germline, CDR1 SGHRS and CDR2 YFSETQ. V dropped 5 bases and J dropped 1 base, with 16 bases sitting between them. CDR3 length equals 16 residues. The sequencing here drew on peripheral blood, taken after recovery from COVID-19. This rearrangement joins TRBV5-1 to TRBJ1-5, with a possible D match to TRBD1 (6 bases). This TCR derives from a human donor who had recovered from COVID-19. CDR3 sequence: CASSEVGGFSNQPQHF. The CDR3 nucleotides are TGCGCCAGCAGTGAAGTAGGGGGGTTCAGCAATCAGCCCCAGCATTTT.